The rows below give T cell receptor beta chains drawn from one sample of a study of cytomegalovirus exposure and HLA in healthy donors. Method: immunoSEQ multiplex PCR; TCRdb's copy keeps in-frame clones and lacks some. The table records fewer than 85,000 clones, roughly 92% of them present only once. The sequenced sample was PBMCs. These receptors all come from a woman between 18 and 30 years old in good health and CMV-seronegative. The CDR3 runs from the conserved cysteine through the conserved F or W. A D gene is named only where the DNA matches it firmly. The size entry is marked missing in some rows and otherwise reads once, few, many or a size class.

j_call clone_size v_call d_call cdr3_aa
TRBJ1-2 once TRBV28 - CASSPPGNKLFGYTF
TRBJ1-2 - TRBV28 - CASILLVGGAGYTF
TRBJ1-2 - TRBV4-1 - CASSQDILQGLNYGYTF
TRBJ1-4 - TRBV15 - CATRRGGSTNEKLFF
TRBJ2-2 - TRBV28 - CASIGVGGRDWGELFF
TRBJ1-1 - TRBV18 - CASSPPTLLSNTEAFF
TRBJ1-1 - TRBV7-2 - CASSLARVIAFF
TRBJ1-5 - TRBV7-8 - CASSSRRDRHQPQHF
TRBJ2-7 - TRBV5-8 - CASNPVGNSYEQYF
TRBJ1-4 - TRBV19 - CASSTGGIEKLFF
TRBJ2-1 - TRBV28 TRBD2 CASSPGAGGRVEQFF
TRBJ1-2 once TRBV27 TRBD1 CASSLGTGGTGYTF
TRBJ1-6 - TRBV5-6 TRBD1 CASSWDRYSPLHF
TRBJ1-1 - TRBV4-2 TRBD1 CASSQRDRAEAFF
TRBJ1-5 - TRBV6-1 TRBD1 CASSEGDRGRSNQPQHF
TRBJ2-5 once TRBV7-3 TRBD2 CASSLGLAGTQYF
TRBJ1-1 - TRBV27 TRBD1 CASSPRGQGQRGTEAFF
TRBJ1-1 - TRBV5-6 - CASSLVRMNTEAFF
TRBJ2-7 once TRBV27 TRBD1 CASSFSGTGEIQYF
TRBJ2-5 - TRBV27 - CASKPNLQVQETQYF
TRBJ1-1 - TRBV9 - CASSLGGSDTEAFF
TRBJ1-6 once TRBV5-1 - CASRYGNSNSPLHF
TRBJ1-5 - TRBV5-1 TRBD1 CASSTGQSNQPQHF
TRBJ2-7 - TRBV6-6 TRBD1 CASMGTGGVYEQYF
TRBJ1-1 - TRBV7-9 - CASRGQSNTEAFF
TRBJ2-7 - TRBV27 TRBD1 CASSLSGTGDYEQYF
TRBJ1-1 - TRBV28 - CASSSPERGGEAFF
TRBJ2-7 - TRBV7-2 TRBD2 CASSQLATIPYEQYF
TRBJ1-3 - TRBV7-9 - CASSWADGGTESGNTIYF
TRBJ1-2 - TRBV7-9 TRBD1 CASSGYETGGEVYGYTF
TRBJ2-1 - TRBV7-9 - CASRNQGPHNEQFF
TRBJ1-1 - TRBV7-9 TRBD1 CASSLGQANTEAFF
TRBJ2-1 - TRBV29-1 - CSVELEPPDEQFF
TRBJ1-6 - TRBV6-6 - CASSYGEGPNSPLHF
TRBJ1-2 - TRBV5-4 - CASSLAGLYGYTF
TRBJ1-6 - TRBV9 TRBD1 CASSSWTGDNSPLHF
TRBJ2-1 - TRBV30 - CAWTAPPGQGSLRSYNEQFF
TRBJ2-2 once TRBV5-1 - CASSLLGGAINTGELFF
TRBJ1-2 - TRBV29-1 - CSVIGGRYGYTF
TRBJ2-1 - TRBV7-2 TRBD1 CASLRTGGPYNEQFF
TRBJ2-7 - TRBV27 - CASSLARGYEQYF
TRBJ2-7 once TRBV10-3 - CAISDPHLSSYEQYF
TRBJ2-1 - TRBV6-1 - CASSVDINSYNEQFF
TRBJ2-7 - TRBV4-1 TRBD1 CASSQGQGSSWQNF
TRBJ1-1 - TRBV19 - CASSMEVVSPEAFF
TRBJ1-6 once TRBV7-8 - CASSPLPGVNNSPLHF
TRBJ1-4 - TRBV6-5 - CASSYGWENEKLFF
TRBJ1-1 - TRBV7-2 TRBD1 CASSRDRDYTEAFF
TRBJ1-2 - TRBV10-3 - CAISESAGSGYTF
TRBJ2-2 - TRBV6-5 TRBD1 CASSYSGQATGELFF
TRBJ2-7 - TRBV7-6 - CASSSRPRGATYEQYF
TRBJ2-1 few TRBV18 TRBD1 CASSPLKQGFYNEQFF
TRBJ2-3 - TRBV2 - CASTLEGTSTDTQYF
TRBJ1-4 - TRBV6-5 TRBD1 CASSWTGRTEKLFF
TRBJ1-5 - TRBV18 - CASSPSGGIPFNQPQHF
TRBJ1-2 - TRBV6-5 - CASSYSNDIYYGYTF
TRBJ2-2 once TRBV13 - CASSSRRRRGNTGELFF
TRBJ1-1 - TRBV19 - CASSIERIRGTEAFF
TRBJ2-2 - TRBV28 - CASSLWGAPGALSNTGELFF
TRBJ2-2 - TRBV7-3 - CASSWRGNTGELFF